One and the same sample provided the 26 T cell receptor beta chains below, sequenced in a study of early T cells in non-severe SARS-CoV-2 infection. From the 5' RACE reads, TCRdb called clonotypes with MiXCR, one entry per CDR3 protein. The table has about 60,000 distinct CDR3 sequences, around an eighth seen once. The specimen was whole blood. Receptor source: an adult who was a healthcare worker with PCR-confirmed SARS-CoV-2 infection or an uninfected control (not recorded which).

This chain connects TRBV18 to TRBJ1-1; 9 bases agree with TRBD1. The CDR3 is made up of 16 amino acids. CDR1 is KGHSH and CDR2 is LQKENI in the germline V gene. The V segment lost 3 bases and the J segment 3 bases; nucleotides outside the gene matches: 8. This CDR3 is CASSPSGTGIDTEAFF. The CDR3 DNA is TGTGCCAGCTCACCTTCCGGGACAGGGATCGACACTGAAGCTTTCTTT.

This clonotype was counted between two and nine times. The V gene is TRBV12-3 or TRBV12-4, the J gene TRBJ2-1; tentatively, D is TRBD2 (5 bases). There are 16 residues in the CDR3. V shed 6 bases and J shed 5 bases, with 20 bases lying between them. The chain's CDR3 is CASSPLELRAHNEQFF. The CDR3 nucleotides read TGTGCCAGCAGCCCCTTAGAGCTGAGGGCCCACAATGAGCAGTTCTTC.

The chain has TRBV19 and TRBJ2-6; D possibly corresponds to TRBD2 (5 bases). The CDR3 contains 15 residues. Trimming stripped 6 bases from V and 4 bases from J, with 13 bases between. Germline V gives CDR1 LNHDA, CDR2 SQIVND (reference sequence). CDR3 sequence: CASRRERLGANVLTF. DNA for the CDR3: TGTGCCAGTAGGAGGGAGCGCCTGGGGGCCAACGTCCTGACTTTC.

V and J are TRBV6-5 and TRBJ2-5; 10 nucleotides match TRBD2. J lost 6 bases, V lost 0 bases, and 4 bases had no gene match. The CDR3 is 15 residues long. Per the germline V gene, CDR1 is MNHEY and CDR2 is SVGAGI. CDR3 protein: CASSYSAGGKKTQYF. CDR3 DNA sequence: TGTGCCAGCAGTTACTCAGCGGGAGGGAAGAAGACCCAGTACTTC.

This clonotype was recorded many times. The V and J genes are TRBV7-3 and TRBJ2-2; TRBD2 matches at 12 bases. The length of the CDR3 is 15 residues. The germline gives CDR1 SGHTA, CDR2 FQGTGA. V lost 11 bases, J lost 5 bases, and 9 bases stayed unmatched. The CDR3 loop reads CARDTGTSGTGELFF. CDR3 bases: TGTGCCCGAGATACCGGGACTAGCGGGACCGGGGAGCTGTTTTTT.

This clonotype was detected many times. The chain combines TRBV5-1 with TRBJ2-6; 8 nucleotides line up with TRBD1. The CDR3 length is 15 residues. Germline V gives CDR1 SGHRS, CDR2 YFSETQ. The J segment lost 2 bases and the V segment lost 4 bases, leaving 2 bases of the junction unmatched. The CDR3 region has the DNA TGCGCCAGCAGCATACAGGGGGCTGGGGCCAACGTCCTGACTTTC. Its translation is CASSIQGAGANVLTF.

This clonotype was counted at least ten times. The rearrangement joins TRBV7-2 to TRBJ2-7; D remains unclear. Trimming stripped 5 bases from V and 5 bases from J, with 19 bases between. Germline CDR1 and CDR2: SGHTA and FQGNSA. The CDR3 spans 15 residues. In nucleotides, the CDR3 is TGTGCCAGCAGCCCGAGAATGATTGTGGGCCACGAGCAGTACTTC. It translates to CASSPRMIVGHEQYF.

This clonotype was counted between two and nine times. The CDR3 protein is CASRAAGEDPYEQYF. CDR3 coding DNA: TGTGCCAGCAGGGCAGCGGGAGAGGACCCCTACGAGCAGTACTTC. This chain joins TRBV28 and TRBJ2-7, with 8 bases aligning to TRBD2. This CDR3 is 15 amino acids long. The V segment lost 6 bases and the J segment 2 bases; nucleotides outside the gene matches: 9. CDR1 is MDHEN and CDR2 is SYDVKM in the germline V gene.

The chain carries TRBV3-1 and TRBJ1-4; no clear D. Germline V lookup: CDR1 LGHDT, CDR2 YNNKEL (reference sequence). CDR3 length: 12 amino acids. Trimming pared 8 bases from V and 7 bases from J, leaving 11 bases between. This CDR3 is CASRGVGEKLFF. The CDR3 nucleotides read TGTGCCAGCCGGGGAGTCGGTGAAAAACTGTTTTTT.

This chain connects TRBV9 to TRBJ2-2; no clear D. V gave up 6 bases and J gave up 4 bases, with 13 bases separating them. This CDR3 spans 14 amino acids. Germline V CDR1 and CDR2: SGDLS, YYNGEE. Written as DNA, the CDR3 is TGTGCCAGCACCCCCGAAGGCCTCACCGGGGAGCTGTTTTTT. It is translated as CASTPEGLTGELFF.

Here the CDR3 reads CASSSGPSGNYEQFF. Written as DNA, the CDR3 is TGCGCCAGCAGTTCTGGGCCTAGCGGGAACTATGAGCAGTTCTTC. J is TRBJ2-1 and V is TRBV5-1, with 9 bases identical to TRBD2. The CDR3 is 15 amino acids. V shed 5 bases and J 8 bases; nucleotides not matched to a gene: 11. The germline gives CDR1 SGHRS, CDR2 YFSETQ.

As to this clonotype: Being one base from a much bigger clone, this may be a read error. As DNA, the CDR3 is TGTGCCAGCAGCTTAAACCTCAGCCACAATGAGCAGTTCTTC. Its translation: CASSLNLSHNEQFF. The chain couples TRBV7-2 to TRBJ2-1, with D unclear. Germline V CDR1 and CDR2: SGHTA, FQGNSA. Trimming left V 2 bases short and J 5 bases short, with 10 bases between. The CDR3 is 14 residues long.

This clonotype was recorded many times. The rearrangement uses TRBV7-9 and TRBJ2-7; 13 nucleotides line up with TRBD2. The CDR3 has 17 residues. Germline V lookup: CDR1 SEHNR, CDR2 FQNEAQ (reference sequence). Trimming at V came to 6 bases and at J to 0 bases, leaving 8 bases not matched to a gene. The CDR3 reads CASRPGTSGDSSYEQYF. The CDR3, as DNA: TGTGCCAGCAGGCCCGGGACTAGCGGGGATAGCTCCTACGAGCAGTACTTC. The complete variable domain, with remaining parts taken from reference TRBV7-9 and TRBJ2-7, reads DTGVSQNPRHKITKRGQNVTFRCDPISEHNRLYWYRQTLGQGPEFLTYFQNEAQLEKSRLLSDRFSAERPKGSFSTLEIQRTEQGDSAMYLCASRPGTSGDSSYEQYFGPGTRLTVT.

This clonotype was counted ten times or more. The V gene is TRBV27, the J gene TRBJ2-7; tentative D call: TRBD1 (5 bases). V was shortened by 6 bases and J by 0 bases, with 12 bases between the two germline ends. The CDR3 is made up of 14 amino acids. Germline V CDR1 and CDR2: MNHEY, SMNVEV (reference sequence). The CDR3 protein is CASSSFRGSYEQYF. CDR3 bases: TGTGCCAGCAGCTCATTTAGGGGCTCCTACGAGCAGTACTTC.

This clonotype was detected a few times. The chain has TRBV5-1 and TRBJ2-2; 7 bases agree with TRBD1. V lost 3 bases and J lost 3; bases outside the gene matches: 5. The germline CDR1 and CDR2 sequences are SGHRS and YFSETQ. This CDR3 comprises 15 residues. CDR3 sequence (DNA): TGCGCCAGCAGCTCCACCGACAGGGACACCGGGGAGCTGTTTTTT. It yields the protein CASSSTDRDTGELFF.

This clonotype was observed a few times. The chain employs TRBV20-1 and TRBJ2-7, with 11 bases that match TRBD2. The V gene's germline CDR1 is DFQATT and CDR2 SNEGSKA (reference sequence). V gave up 6 bases and J gave up 7 bases; unmatched junction bases: 11. The length of the CDR3 is 14 residues. CDR3: CSAQGLAEPAEQYF. In DNA, the CDR3 is TGCAGTGCCCAGGGACTAGCGGAGCCCGCAGAGCAGTACTTC.

This clonotype has at least ten counts. The V gene is TRBV5-1, the J gene TRBJ2-5; perhaps TRBD2 as D (6 bases). Deletions cut 4 bases from V and 5 bases from J, with 18 bases between. The germline V gene has CDR1 SGHRS and CDR2 YFSETQ. This CDR3 contains 15 residues. The CDR3, as DNA: TGCGCCAGCAGCGGATTCGGAGCGGGTGCGGAGACCCAGTACTTC. Its translation: CASSGFGAGAETQYF.

This clonotype was detected ten times or more. The V and J genes are TRBV3-1 and TRBJ2-3; 9 bases match TRBD2. CDR3 length: 15 residues. The germline gives CDR1 LGHDT, CDR2 YNNKEL (reference sequence). Trimming took 1 base from V and 5 from J; bases not matched to a gene: 4. The CDR3 here is CASSQGGLARDTQYF. The CDR3, as DNA: TGTGCCAGCAGCCAAGGGGGACTAGCAAGAGATACGCAGTATTTT.

This clonotype was counted a single time. The gene calls are TRBV4-1 and TRBJ1-2; D ambiguous. Germline CDR1 reads MGHRA; CDR2 reads YSYEKL. The CDR3 runs to 15 residues. Trimming shortened V by 1 base and J by 2 bases, and 11 bases separated the two germline ends. CDR3 DNA: TGCGCCAGCAGCCAAGCCAGCGACACCAACTATGGCTACACCTTC. It is translated as CASSQASDTNYGYTF.

This clonotype appeared many times. The rearrangement uses TRBV30 and TRBJ1-2; D gene ambiguous. V was clipped by 3 bases and J by 8 bases, with 22 bases between them. This CDR3 is built from 15 residues. CDR1 and CDR2 from the germline V gene are GTSNPN and SVGIG (reference sequence). The DNA of the CDR3 is TGTGCCTGGAGACTCCTTGACCTGCTGGAGGGAGGCTACACCTTC. This codes for CAWRLLDLLEGGYTF.

The chain joins TRBV7-2 to TRBJ1-5; D is possibly TRBD1 (6 bases). Germline values: CDR1 SGHTA, CDR2 FQGNSA. The CDR3 consists of 15 residues. The V and J ends lost 1 base and 4 bases respectively, with 11 bases between them. CDR3 sequence: CASSLEAGENQPQHF. The CDR3 DNA is TGTGCCAGCAGCTTAGAGGCAGGGGAGAATCAGCCCCAGCATTTT.

The genes are TRBV11-3 and TRBJ2-2; TRBD2 matches 9 bases. V shed 5 bases and J 9 bases; nucleotides not matched to a gene: 7. Germline CDR1 reads SGHNT; CDR2 reads YENEEA. This CDR3 is 14 amino acids long. The CDR3 reads CASSRGSSGRELFF. In DNA, the CDR3 is TGTGCCAGCAGCCGAGGATCTAGCGGGAGGGAGCTGTTTTTT. Looking up the rest from reference TRBV11-3 and TRBJ2-2 gives the full variable domain: EAGVVQSPRYKIIEKKQPVAFWCNPISGHNTLYWYLQNLGQGPELLIRYENEEAVDDSQLPKDRFSAERLKGVDSTLKIQPAELGDSAVYLCASSRGSSGRELFFGEGSRLTVL.

This clonotype was seen a handful of times. The chain uses TRBV28 and TRBJ2-3, with 9 bases lining up with TRBD1. Unmatched junction bases numbered 7, after V lost 5 bases and J lost 4 bases. The CDR3 covers 15 residues. Germline V CDR1 and CDR2: MDHEN, SYDVKM. In nucleotides, the CDR3 is TGTGCCAGCAGTCGAAACAGGGGGCAAGCAGATACGCAGTATTTT. Its translation: CASSRNRGQADTQYF.

This clonotype showed up just a few times. The V call is TRBV20-1, the J call TRBJ2-7, with D possibly being TRBD1 or TRBD2 (5 bases each). The CDR3 contains 16 residues. The V gene lost 4 bases and the J gene lost 5 bases, with 24 bases spanning the gap. From germline, CDR1 is DFQATT and CDR2 SNEGSKA (reference sequence). The CDR3 DNA sequence: TGCAGTGCTATAGCCTCTTCCGGGACCCCACAGGACGAGCAGTACTTC. This translates into CSAIASSGTPQDEQYF.

This clonotype was detected ten times or more. CDR3 bases: TGTGCCAGCAGCTCCGTCCTTGCGGCGAACACCATATATTTT. This codes for CASSSVLAANTIYF. The genes are TRBV7-9 and TRBJ1-3, with unresolved D. There are 14 residues in the CDR3. V dropped 4 bases and J dropped 7 bases, with 14 bases sitting between them. From germline, CDR1 is SEHNR and CDR2 FQNEAQ (reference sequence).

The chain combines TRBV29-1 with TRBJ2-2; D gene unclear. The CDR3 has 11 residues. The V end was cut by 4 bases, the J end by 5 bases, with 5 bases between. The V gene's germline CDR1 is SQVTM and CDR2 ANQGSEA. The CDR3 spells CSVVRTGELFF. The CDR3 DNA sequence: TGCAGCGTTGTCCGTACCGGGGAGCTGTTTTTT.